One and the same sample provided the 8 T cell receptor beta chains below, sequenced in a study of neurological immune-mediated disorders. One entry per CDR3 protein, called by TCRdb with MiXCR from the 5' RACE reads. The table shows more than 20,000 distinct CDR3 sequences, with 2% to 2.5% occurring only once. The source material was PBMCs. These receptors all come from a woman in her forties or fifties with multiple sclerosis.

This clonotype was recorded at least ten times. J is TRBJ1-2 and V is TRBV29-1, with a weak D call TRBD1 (6 bases). V was clipped by 4 bases and J by 4 bases, with 13 bases between them. The CDR3 has 13 residues. The germline V gene has CDR1 SQVTM and CDR2 ANQGSEA. CDR3 coding DNA: TGCAGCGTTGCCGGGGGGCCGAGCTATGGCTACACCTTC. It specifies CSVAGGPSYGYTF.

Many counts were recorded for this clonotype. The genes are TRBV7-2 and TRBJ2-2, with D perhaps matching TRBD2 (6 bases). The CDR3 length is 13 residues. Germline V CDR1 and CDR2: SGHTA, FQGNSA. Trimming pared 4 bases from V and 6 bases from J, leaving 9 bases between. The chain's CDR3 is CASSSGRSGELFF. The CDR3 region has the DNA TGTGCCAGCAGCTCTGGGAGGTCCGGGGAGCTGTTTTTT.

Ten or more counts support this clonotype. J is TRBJ1-1 and V is TRBV5-8; TRBD1 might be the D (6 bases). CDR3 length: 14 residues. Germline values: CDR1 SGHTS, CDR2 YDEGEE. The germline V and J ends were trimmed by 5 bases and 1 base, with 12 bases remaining between them. CDR3 sequence (DNA): TGTGCCAGCAGGGCGCAGGGGAAGAACACTGAAGCTTTCTTT. Protein sequence: CASRAQGKNTEAFF. Based on the CDR3 plus reference TRBV5-8 and TRBJ1-1, the full variable domain is EAGVTQSPTHLIKTRGQQATLRCSPISGHTSVYWYQQALGLGLQFLLWYDEGEERNRGNFPPRFSGRQFPNYSSELNVNALELEDSALYLCASRAQGKNTEAFFGQGTRLTVV.

Sample share makes this clonotype medium-sized. The rearrangement joins TRBV24-1 to TRBJ2-1; no firm D call. V dropped 2 bases and J dropped 0 bases, with 10 bases sitting between them. The germline V gene encodes CDR1 KGHDR and CDR2 SFDVKD. This CDR3 contains 16 residues. For the CDR3, the DNA is TGTGCCACCAGTGATTCACAACCAAGCTCCTACAATGAGCAGTTCTTC. It specifies CATSDSQPSSYNEQFF.

By share, this clonotype counts as medium-sized. The rearrangement joins TRBV5-1 to TRBJ2-1, with D possibly matching TRBD1 (6 bases). CDR3 length equals 15 residues. The germline V gene encodes CDR1 SGHRS and CDR2 YFSETQ. The ends were cut back, 3 bases at V and 0 bases at J, with 10 bases in the middle. Written as DNA, the CDR3 is TGCGCCAGCAGCTCAGCCAGGGGCTCCTACAATGAGCAGTTCTTC. Translation: CASSSARGSYNEQFF.

This clonotype occurred many times. The genes are TRBV5-1 and TRBJ2-3; D could derive from TRBD1 or TRBD2 (6 bases each). CDR3 length: 15 amino acids. Germline CDR1 reads SGHRS; CDR2 reads YFSETQ. V was shortened by 0 bases and J by 4 bases, with 12 bases between the two germline ends. Written as DNA, the CDR3 is TGCGCCAGCAGCTTGGGGGCAGGGGAGGCAGATACGCAGTATTTT. It encodes CASSLGAGEADTQYF.

This clonotype was detected ten times or more. This chain joins TRBV20-1 and TRBJ2-7; 9 bases line up with TRBD1. CDR1 is DFQATT, CDR2 SNEGSKA, per germline (reference sequence). Trimming took 3 bases from V and 2 from J; bases not matched to a gene: 14. CDR3 length: 17 amino acids. The CDR3 region has the DNA TGCAGTGCTAGGACCGAACGGGAGCGGACAGGGGCCTACGAGCAGTACTTC. It translates to CSARTERERTGAYEQYF.

This clonotype was recorded many times. V gene TRBV11-3 combines with J gene TRBJ2-2; D is undetermined. Trimming stripped 2 bases from V and 5 bases from J, with 9 bases between. The CDR3 extends over 14 amino acids. CDR1 and CDR2 from the germline V gene are SGHNT and YENEEA. The CDR3 nucleotides read TGTGCCAGCAGCTTAAGACGTTGGACCGGGGAGCTGTTTTTT. As protein: CASSLRRWTGELFF.